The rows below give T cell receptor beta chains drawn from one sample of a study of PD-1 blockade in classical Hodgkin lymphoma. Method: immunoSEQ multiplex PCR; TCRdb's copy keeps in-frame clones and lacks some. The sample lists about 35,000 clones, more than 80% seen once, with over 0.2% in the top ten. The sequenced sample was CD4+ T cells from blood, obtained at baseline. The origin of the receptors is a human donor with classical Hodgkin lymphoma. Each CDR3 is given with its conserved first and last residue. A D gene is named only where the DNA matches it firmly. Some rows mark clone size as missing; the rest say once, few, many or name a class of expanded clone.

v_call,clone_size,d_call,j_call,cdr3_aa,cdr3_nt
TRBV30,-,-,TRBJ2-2,CAWSVGQVNTGELFF,TGTGCCTGGAGTGTCGGGCAGGTGAACACCGGGGAGCTGTTTTTT
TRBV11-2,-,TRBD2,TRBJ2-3,CATLSSGRASDTQYF,TGTGCCACCCTATCAAGCGGGAGGGCCTCAGATACGCAGTATTTT
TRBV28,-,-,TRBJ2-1,CASTSGRVQNNEQFF,TGTGCCAGCACCTCGGGTAGAGTCCAGAACAATGAGCAGTTCTTC
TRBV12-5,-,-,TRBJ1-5,CASASGGRWQPQHF,TGTGCTAGTGCCTCCGGGGGACGGTGGCAGCCCCAGCATTTT
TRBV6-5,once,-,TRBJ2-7,CASSYRGYEQYF,TGTGCCAGCAGTTACAGGGGCTACGAGCAGTACTTC
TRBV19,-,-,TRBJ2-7,CASKPANPSTPPYF,TGTGCCAGCAAACCCGCAAACCCGAGCACTCCTCCGTACTTC
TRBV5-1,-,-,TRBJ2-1,CASSLVGGTEQFF,TGCGCCAGCAGCTTGGTTGGGGGGACTGAGCAGTTCTTC
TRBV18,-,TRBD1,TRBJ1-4,CASSRDRAEKLFF,TGTGCCAGCTCACGGGACAGGGCTGAAAAACTGTTTTTT
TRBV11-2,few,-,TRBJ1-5,CASSPAPSSNQPQHF,TGTGCCAGCAGCCCTGCACCGAGTAGCAATCAGCCCCAGCATTTT
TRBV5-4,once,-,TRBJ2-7,CASSSFSGSSYEQYF,TGTGCCAGCAGCTCTTTCTCCGGGTCCTCCTACGAGCAGTACTTC
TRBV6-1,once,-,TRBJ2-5,CASSPGMETQYF,TGTGCCAGCAGTCCGGGTATGGAGACCCAGTACTTC
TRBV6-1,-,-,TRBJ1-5,CASSENFPAERDQPQHF,TGTGCCAGCAGTGAAAACTTCCCGGCGGAACGGGATCAGCCCCAGCATTTT
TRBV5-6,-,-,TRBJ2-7,CASSLQGGGQYF,TGTGCCAGCAGCTTACAGGGCGGGGGGCAGTACTTC
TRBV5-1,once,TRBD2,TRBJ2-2,CASSFGPGTSGTNTGELFF,TGCGCCAGCAGCTTCGGCCCCGGGACTAGCGGGACCAACACCGGGGAGCTGTTTTTT
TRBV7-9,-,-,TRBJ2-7,CASTQSRLGGNEQYF,TGTGCCAGCACCCAATCCCGGCTAGGTGGCAACGAGCAGTACTTC
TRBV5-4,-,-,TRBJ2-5,CASSPRGHGFPETQYF,TGTGCCAGCAGCCCCAGGGGACACGGGTTCCCAGAGACCCAGTACTTC
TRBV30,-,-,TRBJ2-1,CAWKGSTAYNEQFF,TGTGCCTGGAAGGGATCTACGGCGTACAATGAGCAGTTCTTC
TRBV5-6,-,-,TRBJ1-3,CASSLLPGGSGNTIYF,TGTGCCAGCAGCTTGCTACCGGGAGGAAGTGGAAACACCATATATTTT
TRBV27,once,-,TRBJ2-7,CASSLTVSYEQYF,TGTGCCAGCAGTTTAACAGTCTCCTACGAGCAGTACTTC
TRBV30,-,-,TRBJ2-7,CAWSAAAVGKPYEQYF,TGTGCCTGGAGTGCGGCAGCGGTGGGGAAACCTTACGAGCAGTACTTC
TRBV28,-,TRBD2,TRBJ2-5,CASSFLAGGRETQYF,TGTGCCAGCAGTTTTTTAGCGGGAGGGAGAGAGACCCAGTACTTC
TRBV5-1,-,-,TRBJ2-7,CASSLLRPVIYEQYF,TGCGCCAGCAGCTTGCTACGGCCCGTCATCTACGAGCAGTACTTC
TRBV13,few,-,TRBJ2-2,CASSLGSGTTGELFF,TGTGCCAGCAGCTTAGGCTCCGGGACTACCGGGGAGCTGTTTTTT
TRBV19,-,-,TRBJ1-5,CASSKDQPQHF,TGTGCCAGTAGTAAAGATCAGCCCCAGCATTTT
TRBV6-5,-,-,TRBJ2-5,CASSYYRGIQETQYF,TGTGCCAGCAGTTACTACCGGGGTATCCAAGAGACCCAGTACTTC
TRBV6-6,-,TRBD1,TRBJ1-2,CASSWTGGGYTF,TGTGCCAGCAGTTGGACAGGAGGGGGCTACACCTTC
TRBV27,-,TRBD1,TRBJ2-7,CASSSIVTTGDSYEQYF,TGTGCCAGCAGTTCGATCGTTACGACAGGGGACTCCTACGAGCAGTACTTC
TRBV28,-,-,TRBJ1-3,CASSAVDSGNTIYF,TGTGCCAGCAGCGCAGTGGACTCTGGAAACACCATATATTTT
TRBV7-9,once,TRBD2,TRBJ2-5,CASSTDTGTSAQETQYF,TGTGCCAGCAGCACAGATACCGGGACTAGCGCTCAAGAGACCCAGTACTTC
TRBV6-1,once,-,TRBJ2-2,CASRGQLGVGELFF,TGTGCCAGCAGAGGACAGCTGGGGGTCGGGGAGCTGTTTTTT
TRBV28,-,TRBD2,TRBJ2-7,CASSLPGLALYEQYF,TGTGCCAGCAGTCTTCCGGGACTAGCCCTCTACGAGCAGTACTTC
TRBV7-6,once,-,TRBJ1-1,CASSSTVGTEAFF,TGTGCCAGCAGCTCGACAGTCGGCACTGAAGCTTTCTTT
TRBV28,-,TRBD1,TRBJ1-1,CASRNRDRGSNTEAFF,TGTGCCAGCAGAAACCGGGACAGGGGATCGAACACTGAAGCTTTCTTT
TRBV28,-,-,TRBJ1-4,CASRPPRVDEKLFF,TGTGCCAGCAGGCCCCCTAGGGTGGATGAAAAACTGTTTTTT
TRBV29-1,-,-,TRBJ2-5,CSVNRGGGETQYF,TGCAGCGTCAACAGGGGGGGAGGCGAGACCCAGTACTTC
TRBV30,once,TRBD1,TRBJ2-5,CAWSEVRGQETQYF,TGTGCCTGGAGTGAGGTCAGGGGGCAGGAGACCCAGTACTTC
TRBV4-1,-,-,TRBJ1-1,CASSHPGGPEAFF,TGCGCCAGCAGCCATCCCGGGGGGCCTGAAGCTTTCTTT
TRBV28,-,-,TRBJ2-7,CASNQGYEQYF,TGTGCCAGCAATCAGGGGTACGAGCAGTACTTC
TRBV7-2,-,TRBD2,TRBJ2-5,CASSLPGGSRETQYF,TGTGCCAGCAGCTTACCCGGCGGGAGTAGAGAGACCCAGTACTTC
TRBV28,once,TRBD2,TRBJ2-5,CASSSGLGKETQYF,TGTGCCAGCAGTTCCGGACTAGGGAAAGAGACCCAGTACTTC
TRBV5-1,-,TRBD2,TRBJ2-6,CASSSKAGAAGANVLTF,TGCGCCAGCAGCTCGAAAGCGGGAGCTGCTGGGGCCAACGTCCTGACTTTC
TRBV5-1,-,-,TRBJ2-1,CASSLEGRSSYNEQFF,TGCGCCAGCAGCTTGGAGGGCAGGAGCTCCTACAATGAGCAGTTCTTC